The text below deals with one TCR beta chain. This clone showed up just a few times. Its antigen remains undetermined. Base qualities are not recorded, but no much larger clone differs from it by a single base. This specimen belongs to a study of blood T cell repertoires in COVID-19 (dated by TCRdb to the early 2020s). Study-level background: The collaborator samples originated in the United States, Italy and Spain and spanned the acute and convalescent phases of COVID-19. The material from the prospective study consisted of cDNA or gDNA derived from T cells, B-cell-depleted T cells, or PBMCs. Subjects who had been exposed to COVID-19, were actively infected with it, or had recovered from it provided the deeply sampled blood TCRbeta repertoires that made up the dataset. A freely available public database, intended as a resource for researchers studying the immune response to SARS-CoV-2, is where the repertoires were released. The samples were drawn from two sources: the first 160 participants of the ongoing ImmuneRACE study, and 1,200 or so subjects contributed by 6 global collaborators. Nearly every sample came with metadata listing a de-identified subject ID, COVID-19 status, age in years and sex. Where HLA class I and class II types were available, the types were taken from metadata supplied by the sample provider, not from assay-based typing. General conclusions and limits of the study: How much clinical and demographic metadata was included differed by source and by participant, and the metadata was provided uncurated.

Including the terminal cysteine and phenylalanine, the CDR3 comprises 14 residues. Only the CDR3 DNA is retained, 42 bases long and in frame from the first base. Between the V and J ends, shortened by 6 bases and 0 bases respectively, the junction contains 12 bases. CDR1 and CDR2 (SGHNT, YENEEA) derive from the germline V gene. The immunoSEQ Assay, a bias-controlled multiplex PCR, was used to amplify TCRbeta CDR3 regions from genomic DNA. The study's processing was this. Within the assay, amplification of reference gene primers was used to estimate how many nucleated cells each sample contained. To quantify the absolute abundance of each unique TCRbeta CDR3 rearrangement, sequence reads were collapsed and filtered. For each sample, productive Simpson clonality was calculated by taking the square root of Simpson's diversity index across productive rearrangements. TCRdb took this table from immuneACCESS and kept in-frame rearrangements with V and J called. Such tables lack part of the clones; where checked against another copy, unresolved V genes explain under half of the gap, and the rest is unexplained. Clone size and the V and J calls come from that table; the DNA yielded D and trimming. This sample is represented by nearly 50,000 clones; more than 70% of them were singletons. The top ten constitute over 4.5% of the sample.

Each collaborating institution followed its own protocols to collect whole blood in K2EDTA tubes. For TCRbeta analysis, collaborator samples were shipped as frozen whole blood, as isolated PBMCs, or as DNA extracted from either sample type. This chain joins TRBV11-3 to TRBJ2-7; the D gene is perhaps TRBD1, on 5 matching bases. Specimen: peripheral blood. The TCR originated in an older woman with acute or convalescent COVID-19. Read as DNA, the sequence is TGTGCCAGCAGTTATGACAGTTCCTCCTACGAGCAGTACTTC. It translates to CASSYDSSSYEQYF.